These T cell receptor beta chains were read from a single sample in a study of T cell clonotyping in hematopoietic cell transplantation. Assay used: immunoSEQ multiplex PCR; TCRdb lists only in-frame clones, some missing. The table includes over a thousand clones, over 40% detected once. The source material was PBMCs, sampled 180 days after allogeneic stem cell transplant. Every receptor here comes from a male patient in his 50s who had an allogeneic stem cell transplant from an unrelated donor, so T cells may come from the graft donor. Some clones in this sample may be carry-over from other donors' samples. CDR3s include the opening cysteine and the closing phenylalanine or tryptophan. D genes are given only for firm matches. A row's size may be missing; if present it is once, few, many or a size class.

size	J	D	V	DNA	CDR3
NA	TRBJ2-1	TRBD2	TRBV30	TGTGCCTGGACTACAGGACTAGCGGGCAATGAGCAGTTCTTC	CAWTTGLAGNEQFF
NA	TRBJ2-7	TRBD1	TRBV5-6	TGTGCCAGCAGCTTGTGGGACAGAAGCTCCTACGAGCAGTACTTC	CASSLWDRSSYEQYF
NA	TRBJ2-3	NA	TRBV5-1	TGCGCCAGCCTACAGGGACCGACAAACACAGATACGCAGTATTTT	CASLQGPTNTDTQYF
NA	TRBJ1-2	TRBD1	TRBV2	TGTGCCAGCAGTGGGACAGGGTTTGGCTACACCTTC	CASSGTGFGYTF
once	TRBJ2-1	TRBD2	TRBV30	TGTGCCTGGAGGAGTAGGACTAGCGAGAGCTACAATGAGCAGTTCTTC	CAWRSRTSESYNEQFF
NA	TRBJ2-7	TRBD2	TRBV29-1	TGCAGCGTCTTAGGGGAGCGGGGGTACTACGAGCAGTACTTC	CSVLGERGYYEQYF
few	TRBJ2-7	TRBD1	TRBV5-1	TGCGCCAGCAGCTCGGGACAGGGGCTAACCGAGCAGTACTTC	CASSSGQGLTEQYF
NA	TRBJ2-7	NA	TRBV6-6	TGTGCCAGCGCCCAGTTTGGCGAGCAGTACTTC	CASAQFGEQYF
once	TRBJ1-2	NA	TRBV6-5	TGTGCCAGCAGTGGCGGCTATGGCTACACCTTC	CASSGGYGYTF
few	TRBJ1-1	NA	TRBV30	TGTGCCTGGAGTGTACTGGCTGAAGCTTTCTTT	CAWSVLAEAFF
NA	TRBJ2-7	NA	TRBV14	TGTGCCAGCAGGAAGACAGGAGAAGACTACGAGCAGTACTTC	CASRKTGEDYEQYF
NA	TRBJ1-5	TRBD1	TRBV7-2	TGTGCCGCCAGTATAGGGGCAGGGGGCATGAATAGCAATCAGCCCCAGCATTTT	CAASIGAGGMNSNQPQHF
NA	TRBJ2-3	TRBD2	TRBV9	TGTGCCAGCAGCGTAGCCAGCGGGAGGGCCCTGACAGATACGCAGTATTTT	CASSVASGRALTDTQYF
NA	TRBJ1-4	NA	TRBV28	TGTGCCAGCAGTTTTGCCCTAGAAGGTAGCACTGAAAAACTGTTTTTT	CASSFALEGSTEKLFF
few	TRBJ1-5	NA	TRBV27	TGTGCCAGCAGTTTACAAGGGCAGGGAGTCGGGCCCCAGCATTTT	CASSLQGQGVGPQHF
NA	TRBJ1-2	NA	TRBV29-1	TGCAGCGTCGGTATAGCTAACTATGGCTACATCTTC	CSVGIANYGYIF
NA	TRBJ1-4	NA	TRBV30	TGTGCCTGGAGTAAGACTGCAACTAATGAAAAACTGTTTTTT	CAWSKTATNEKLFF
once	TRBJ1-5	NA	TRBV6-6	TGTGCCGTTGCAGTTTTCGGCAATCAGCCCCAGCATTTT	CAVAVFGNQPQHF
NA	TRBJ2-4	TRBD2	TRBV30	TGTGCCTGGAGTAGGACTAGCGGGGGGAAAAACATTCAGTACTTC	CAWSRTSGGKNIQYF
few	TRBJ2-7	NA	TRBV19	TGTGCCAGTAGTGGTAATGTCGGCTACGAGCAGTACTTC	CASSGNVGYEQYF
NA	TRBJ1-1	NA	TRBV9	TGTGCCAGCAGCCCCTATACTGAAGCTTTCTTT	CASSPYTEAFF
few	TRBJ2-1	NA	TRBV9	TGTGCCAGCAGCGCAGCAACCAATGAGCAGTTCTTC	CASSAATNEQFF
NA	TRBJ1-5	NA	TRBV7-6	TGTGCCAGCAGCCCACCCTACGGCGGCGGTAGCAATCAGCCCCAGCATTTT	CASSPPYGGGSNQPQHF
few	TRBJ2-1	TRBD2	TRBV5-8	TGTGCCAGCAGCTTGAGACTAGCGGGAATGAATGAGCAGTTCTTC	CASSLRLAGMNEQFF
once	TRBJ1-1	NA	TRBV6-1	TGTGCCAGCAGCACCGAGACGAGCACTGAAGCTTTCTTT	CASSTETSTEAFF
once	TRBJ2-7	NA	TRBV6-6	TGTGCCAGCAAGACCCCCGACAGCGGGCAGTACTTC	CASKTPDSGQYF
NA	TRBJ2-7	TRBD1	TRBV30	TGTGCCGGAATACGGGACAGTGATTACGAGCAGTACTTC	CAGIRDSDYEQYF
NA	TRBJ1-2	TRBD1	TRBV6-5	TGTGCCAGCAACCCGGGACAGAGACTCTATGGCTACACCTTC	CASNPGQRLYGYTF
NA	TRBJ2-1	TRBD2	TRBV7-2	TGTGCCAGCAGCTCTAGGGGACTAGCGGACCAGTCCTCCTACAATGAGCAGTTCTTC	CASSSRGLADQSSYNEQFF
few	TRBJ1-3	TRBD1	TRBV29-1	TGCAGCGTTGTTCCAGGGGGGCTTTCTGGAAACACCATATATTTT	CSVVPGGLSGNTIYF
once	TRBJ1-3	NA	TRBV30	TGTGCCTGGAGTGTCCCCATGGACAGATTCTCTGGAAACACCATATATTTT	CAWSVPMDRFSGNTIYF
NA	TRBJ1-2	NA	TRBV6-5	TGTGCCAGCAGTTACGGGGGATGGGGCTACACCTTC	CASSYGGWGYTF
few	TRBJ2-2	NA	TRBV13	TGTGCCAGCAGCACGAGAACAGGGAGGACCGGGGAGCTGTTTTTT	CASSTRTGRTGELFF
NA	TRBJ1-5	NA	TRBV30	TGTGCCTGGAACCCCCCGGGTAGTCAGCCCCAGCATTTT	CAWNPPGSQPQHF
NA	TRBJ1-5	NA	TRBV27	TGTGCCAGCCGTAAAACCAGGGATCAGCCCCAGCATTTT	CASRKTRDQPQHF
NA	TRBJ2-5	TRBD1	TRBV27	TGTGCCAGCAGCTGGGACAGGGGGATGGAGACCCAGTACTTC	CASSWDRGMETQYF
NA	TRBJ2-7	TRBD1	TRBV7-9	TGTGCCAGCAGCGTCCGGGACAGAGAATACGAGCAGTACTTC	CASSVRDREYEQYF
NA	TRBJ2-5	NA	TRBV30	TGTGCCTGGAGCCCGGACGTGGCGGCGACCCAGTACTTC	CAWSPDVAATQYF
few	TRBJ2-7	NA	TRBV15	TGTGCCACCAGCAGAGGCGGAGTAACTTACGAGCAGTACTTC	CATSRGGVTYEQYF
few	TRBJ2-3	TRBD2	TRBV7-2	TGTGCCAGCAGCAGGCTAGCGGGGGAAACAGATACGCAGTATTTT	CASSRLAGETDTQYF
NA	TRBJ2-7	NA	TRBV9	TGTGCCAGCAGCGTAGCCGGTGTAGGCGAGCAGTACTTC	CASSVAGVGEQYF
NA	TRBJ1-1	TRBD1	TRBV5-6	TGTGCCAGCAGCTTGGTGAGGGGGCAGGCTTTCTTT	CASSLVRGQAFF
NA	TRBJ2-7	NA	TRBV6-1	TGTGCCAGTCAGAATCCCCAGGGTTCCTACGAGCAGTACTTC	CASQNPQGSYEQYF
few	TRBJ2-7	TRBD1	TRBV6-5	TGTGCCAGCAGTTACTCCCGGGACAGGAGCTACGAGCAGTACTTC	CASSYSRDRSYEQYF
NA	TRBJ1-4	NA	TRBV9	TGTGCCAGCAGCTTCAGGCATAGTGGGGATGAAAAACTGTTTTTT	CASSFRHSGDEKLFF
NA	TRBJ2-7	NA	TRBV30	TGTGCCTGGAGTGTACGGGGCGGGAACCCCCGATTCTACGAGCAGTACTTC	CAWSVRGGNPRFYEQYF
NA	TRBJ2-7	TRBD1	TRBV30	TGTGCCTGGAGTGAGAAAACAGGGGGCGTAGATGAAGAGCAGTACTTC	CAWSEKTGGVDEEQYF
NA	TRBJ2-1	NA	TRBV9	TGTGCCAGCAGCCCTACCGGGGGAGGCCTCGGGGATGAGCAGTTCTTC	CASSPTGGGLGDEQFF
NA	TRBJ1-2	NA	TRBV6-5	TGTGCCAGCAGTTCCCTCGACACCCCGTTGGGCTACACCTTC	CASSSLDTPLGYTF
NA	TRBJ2-6	NA	TRBV9	TGTGCCAGCAGCGTAGAAGGGGATGGGTTCTCTGGGGCCAACGTCCTGACTTTC	CASSVEGDGFSGANVLTF
NA	TRBJ1-1	NA	TRBV29-1	TGCAGCGTTGTAGCCAACACTGAAGCTTTCTTT	CSVVANTEAFF
NA	TRBJ2-7	TRBD1	TRBV7-2	TGTGCCAGCAGCTTACTGGGACAGTCCTACGAGCAGTACTTC	CASSLLGQSYEQYF
NA	TRBJ1-6	NA	TRBV6-5	TGTGCCAGCAGTTGGGGGCGAGGGGGAGAAAATTCACCCCTCCACTTT	CASSWGRGGENSPLHF
few	TRBJ1-3	NA	TRBV7-8	TGTGCCAGCAGCCTTCTAGGGGCCGGAAACACCATATATTTT	CASSLLGAGNTIYF